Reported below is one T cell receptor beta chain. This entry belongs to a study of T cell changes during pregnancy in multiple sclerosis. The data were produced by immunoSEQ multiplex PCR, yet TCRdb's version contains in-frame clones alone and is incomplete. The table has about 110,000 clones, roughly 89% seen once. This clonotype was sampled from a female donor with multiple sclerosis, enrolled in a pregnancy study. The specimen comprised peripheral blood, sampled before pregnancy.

The chain's CDR3 is CASSVAGTGGHVLTF. CDR3 in DNA: TGTGCCAGCAGCGTAGCCGGGACAGGGGGCCACGTCCTGACTTTC. The chain links TRBV5-8 to TRBJ2-6, with 12 bases aligning to TRBD1. V dropped 4 bases and J dropped 11; count of bases not matched to a gene: 7. Per the germline V gene, CDR1 is SGHTS and CDR2 is YDEGEE. This CDR3 region has 15 residues.